Listed below are T cell receptor beta chains from one sample, sequenced in a study of shared clonotypes between healthy human individuals. Libraries were prepared by immunoSEQ multiplex PCR; TCRdb keeps only in-frame clonotypes and omits some of them. The table shows 70,000 to 95,000 clones, with about 65% occurring only once. Sequenced: memory CD8+ T cells sorted from blood. These receptors originate from a man aged 25 to 45 in good health. CDR3s include the opening cysteine and the closing phenylalanine or tryptophan. Fields, in order: V gene, CDR3 protein.

TRBV7-8	CASSQGSSGANVLTF
TRBV2	CASSVLAGDLDTQYF
TRBV2	CASRDGQGLSGNTIYF
TRBV5-1	CASSLTAGVYNEQFF
TRBV29-1	CSAKLAGDFGELFF
TRBV28	CASSLPGDQTYEQYF
TRBV18	CASSPLTGRSDEQYF
TRBV27	CASSPTSLAYEQYF
TRBV7-9	CASSPKTGTPSYNEQFF
TRBV28	CASSLVYDTYEQYF
TRBV25-1	CASSRGQGAHRTDTQYF
TRBV15	CATSRGYATSGVETQYF
TRBV4-3	CASSQDIAGQETQYF
TRBV19	CASSIRPESSYNEQFF
TRBV29-1	CSVVTGVYGYTF
TRBV4-1	CASSQEVLAVPKGGELFF
TRBV30	CAWVRQGANYGYTF
TRBV6-6	CASSYSVQGYNEQFF
TRBV18	CASSPEGDQPQHF
TRBV27	CASSLGDSADTQYF
TRBV5-4	CASSKEAAYEQYF
TRBV6-1	CASWTGYGYTF
TRBV7-6	CASSLAQVGGDEQYF
TRBV9	CASSVVGIPDTQYF
TRBV2	CASTGDRRNTMNTEAFF
TRBV6-5	CASSSGTGGYEQYF
TRBV29-1	CSVDVGSGNTIYF
TRBV2	CASSATPGTDYEQYF
TRBV15	CATSTVAGTYNEQFF
TRBV5-5	CASSLDPGQGLVNTEAFF
TRBV10-1	CASRTGVVQTQYF
TRBV7-8	CASSLVAGGNTDTQYF
TRBV29-1	CSVEAPPDSMNTEAFF
TRBV7-9	CASSLGQINYGYTF
TRBV5-4	CASSQDSGSPSYEQYF
TRBV7-6	CASSRGQGPEQYF
TRBV7-6	CASSPSGRVAEQFF
TRBV11-1	CASSLGQGRTYEQYF
TRBV5-1	CASSNRRDGDEQFF
TRBV27	CASSLSLLGVNTEAFF
TRBV30	CAWSAGTLNYEQYF